The 7 T cell receptor beta chains below all came from one sample that was sequenced in a study of human T cells and chemical hapten exposure. MiXCR was run by TCRdb on the RACE reads, yielding one entry per CDR3 protein. The sample holds about 360,000 distinct CDR3 sequences, 5.5% to 8% seen once. Time point specified: patch test 1, 2 weeks after DPC sensitization. Treatment in this sample: therapeutic diphenylcyclopropenone sensitization with weekly scalp DPC. The specimen comprised whole blood, sampled in connection with sensitization to the hapten diphenylcyclopropenone (DPC). Every receptor here comes from a woman between 18 and 30 years old with alopecia areata. Some clones in this sample may be carry-over from other donors' samples.

This clonotype was recorded at least ten times. The chain carries TRBV9 and TRBJ2-7; D is perhaps TRBD1 (7 bases). CDR1 and CDR2 from the germline V gene are SGDLS and YYNGEE. The length of the CDR3 is 13 residues. Trimming took off 4 bases at V and 6 bases at J, with 14 bases between the two ends. CDR3 sequence: CASSPGGSVEQYF. As DNA, the CDR3 is TGTGCCAGCAGCCCAGGGGGGTCGGTCGAGCAGTACTTC.

This clonotype was found a few times. This sequence joins TRBV20-1 and TRBJ1-4, with no clear D. Germline-derived CDR1 and CDR2 are DFQATT and SNEGSKA (reference sequence). Trimming shortened V by 1 base and J by 6 bases, and 12 bases separated the two germline ends. The CDR3 has 14 residues. CDR3 DNA: TGCAGTGCTAGAGTACCCGGGTCCCATGAAAAACTGTTTTTT. It yields the protein CSARVPGSHEKLFF.

The rearrangement joins TRBV10-3 to TRBJ2-4; D remains unclear. CDR3 length: 14 amino acids. Looked up from germline, CDR1 is ENHRY and CDR2 is SYGVKD. V shed 3 bases and J shed 0 bases, with 6 bases lying between them. In nucleotides, the CDR3 is TGTGCCATCAGTGACGGATTAGCCAAAAACATTCAGTACTTC. It specifies CAISDGLAKNIQYF.

This clonotype was found many times. The chain couples TRBV4-2 to TRBJ2-1; 9 bases match TRBD2. V shed 1 base and J 5 bases; nucleotides not matched to a gene: 6. Germline V gene data show CDR1 as LGHNA and CDR2 as YNFKEQ. The CDR3 is made up of 16 amino acids. CDR3 DNA sequence: TGTGCCAGCAGCCAAGCTGCCCTAGCGGGAAACAATGAGCAGTTCTTC. It specifies CASSQAALAGNNEQFF.

In its sample, this clonotype was seen many times. The J gene is TRBJ2-2, the V gene TRBV7-2; tentatively, D is TRBD2 (6 bases). The CDR3 runs 15 residues. V shed 1 base and J shed 5 bases, with 11 bases lying between them. Germline V CDR1 and CDR2: SGHTA, FQGNSA. CDR3 coding DNA: TGTGCCAGCAGCTTAGAACTAGCATTTACCGGGGAGCTGTTTTTT. Residues: CASSLELAFTGELFF.

The rearrangement links TRBV4-2 to TRBJ2-7; 7 bases fit TRBD1. This CDR3 has 15 residues. The V gene end was trimmed by 1 base and the J gene end by 2 bases; junction bases not matched to a gene: 5. Germline CDR1 is LGHNA and CDR2 is YNFKEQ. The CDR3 sequence: CASSQGDSVTYEQYF. The CDR3 nucleotides read TGTGCCAGCAGCCAAGGGGACAGCGTCACCTACGAGCAGTACTTC.

The rearrangement joins TRBV20-1 to TRBJ1-5; 8 nucleotides match TRBD1. Trimming cost V 4 bases and J 2 bases; bases outside gene matches: 7. Germline-derived CDR1 and CDR2 are DFQATT and SNEGSKA (reference sequence). CDR3 length: 15 residues. CDR3 bases: TGCAGTGCTATAGACCCGGGACAGGGCAATCAGCCCCAGCATTTT. Protein product: CSAIDPGQGNQPQHF.